This TCR beta chain was obtained from a study of OX40 agonist ivuxolimab in advanced cancers. Sequencing used immunoSEQ multiplex PCR; TCRdb keeps in-frame clones, though not all of them. In the table there are about 58,000 clones, around 89% of which are singletons. This CDR3 contains 13 residues. Germline CDR1 and CDR2: LNHDA and SQIVND (reference sequence). Trimming took 3 bases from V and 4 from J; bases not matched to a gene: 1. This chain connects TRBV19 to TRBJ1-2; TRBD1 matches at 8 bases. Sequencing was performed on CD4+ or CD8+ T cells sorted from blood, taken in a trial of the OX40 agonist ivuxolimab. The sequence was obtained from an adult with an advanced solid tumor such as melanoma, head and neck, liver or kidney cancer. The CDR3 DNA is TGTGCCAGTAGTATGGGACAGGCCTATGGCTACACCTTC. Translating gives CASSMGQAYGYTF.